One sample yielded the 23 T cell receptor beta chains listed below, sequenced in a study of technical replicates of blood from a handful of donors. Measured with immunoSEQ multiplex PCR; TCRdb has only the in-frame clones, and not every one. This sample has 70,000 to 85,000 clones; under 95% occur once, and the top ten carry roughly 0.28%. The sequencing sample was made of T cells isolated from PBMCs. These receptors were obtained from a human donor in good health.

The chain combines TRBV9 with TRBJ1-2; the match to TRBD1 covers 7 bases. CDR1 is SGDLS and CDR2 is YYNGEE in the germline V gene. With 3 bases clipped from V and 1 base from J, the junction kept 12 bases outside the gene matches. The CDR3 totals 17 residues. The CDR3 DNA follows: TGTGCCAGCAGCGGTACACAGGGGCCCGCCTTTAACTATGGCTACACCTTC. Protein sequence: CASSGTQGPAFNYGYTF.

CDR3 DNA: TGTGCCAGCAGCTTATGGGCAGGGTCTGGAAACACCATATATTTT. It translates to CASSLWAGSGNTIYF. The chain links TRBV7-3 to TRBJ1-3, with D possibly TRBD1 on 5 matching bases. Germline values: CDR1 SGHTA, CDR2 FQGTGA. V shed 2 bases and J shed 1 base, with 9 bases lying between them. This CDR3 has 15 residues.

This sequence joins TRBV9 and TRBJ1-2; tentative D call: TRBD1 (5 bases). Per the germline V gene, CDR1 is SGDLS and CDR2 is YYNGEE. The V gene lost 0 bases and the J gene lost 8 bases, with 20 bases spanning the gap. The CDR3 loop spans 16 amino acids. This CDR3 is CASSVVSLGGFGGYTF. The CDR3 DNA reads TGTGCCAGCAGCGTAGTTTCATTGGGGGGGTTCGGAGGCTACACCTTC. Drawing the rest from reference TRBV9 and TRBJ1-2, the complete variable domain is DSGVTQTPKHLITATGQRVTLRCSPRSGDLSVYWYQQSLDQGLQFLIQYYNGEERAKGNILERFSAQQFPDLHSELNLSSLELGDSALYFCASSVVSLGGFGGYTFGSGTRLTVV.

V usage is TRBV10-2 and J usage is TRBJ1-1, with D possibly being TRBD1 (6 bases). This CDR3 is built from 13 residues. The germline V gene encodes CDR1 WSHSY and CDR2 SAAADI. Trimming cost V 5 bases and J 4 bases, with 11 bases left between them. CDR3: CASSRQETTEAFF. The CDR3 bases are TGCGCCAGCAGTCGACAGGAGACCACTGAAGCTTTCTTT.

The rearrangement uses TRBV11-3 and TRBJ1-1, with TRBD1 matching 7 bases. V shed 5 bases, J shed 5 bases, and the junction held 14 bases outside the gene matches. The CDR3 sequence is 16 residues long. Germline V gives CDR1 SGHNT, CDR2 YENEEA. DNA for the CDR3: TGTGCCAGCAGCCGTCGGGACACAGGGGTTGGAACTGAAGCTTTCTTT. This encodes CASSRRDTGVGTEAFF.

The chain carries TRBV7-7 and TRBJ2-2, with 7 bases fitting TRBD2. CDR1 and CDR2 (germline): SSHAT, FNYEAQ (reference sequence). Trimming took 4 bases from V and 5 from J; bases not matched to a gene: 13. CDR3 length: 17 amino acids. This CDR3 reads CASSSVLADPGTGELFF. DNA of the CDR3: TGTGCCAGCAGCTCAGTCCTAGCGGACCCAGGGACCGGGGAGCTGTTTTTT.

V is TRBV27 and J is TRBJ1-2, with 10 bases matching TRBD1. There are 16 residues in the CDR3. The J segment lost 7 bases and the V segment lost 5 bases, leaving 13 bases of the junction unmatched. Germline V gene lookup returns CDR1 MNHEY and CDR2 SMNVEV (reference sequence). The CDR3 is CASSRNTGTGAAGYTF. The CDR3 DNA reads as TGTGCCAGCAGTCGAAATACCGGGACAGGGGCCGCTGGCTACACCTTC.

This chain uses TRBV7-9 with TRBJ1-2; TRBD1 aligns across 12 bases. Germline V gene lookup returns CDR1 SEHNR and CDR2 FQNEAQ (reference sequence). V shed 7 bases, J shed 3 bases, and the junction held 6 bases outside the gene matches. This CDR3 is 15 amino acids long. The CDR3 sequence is CASTRGTGGDYGYTF. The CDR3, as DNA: TGTGCCAGCACCAGAGGGACAGGGGGCGACTATGGCTACACCTTC.

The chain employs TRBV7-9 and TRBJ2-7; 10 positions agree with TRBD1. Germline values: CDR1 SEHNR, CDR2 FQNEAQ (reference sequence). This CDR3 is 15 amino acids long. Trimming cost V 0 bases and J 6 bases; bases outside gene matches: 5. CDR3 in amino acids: CASSLATGGLGEQYF. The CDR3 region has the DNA TGTGCCAGCAGCTTAGCGACAGGGGGCCTGGGCGAGCAGTACTTC.

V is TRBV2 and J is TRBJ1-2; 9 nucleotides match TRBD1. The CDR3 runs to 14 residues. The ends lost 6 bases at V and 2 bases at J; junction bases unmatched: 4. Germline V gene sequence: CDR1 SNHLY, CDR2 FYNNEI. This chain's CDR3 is CASRRTGANYGYTF. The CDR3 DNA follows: TGTGCCAGCAGGAGGACAGGGGCCAACTATGGCTACACCTTC.

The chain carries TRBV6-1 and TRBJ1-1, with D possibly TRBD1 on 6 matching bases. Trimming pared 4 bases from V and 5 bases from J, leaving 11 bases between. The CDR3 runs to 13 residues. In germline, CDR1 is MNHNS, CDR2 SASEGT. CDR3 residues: CASSGQADTEAFF. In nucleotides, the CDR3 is TGTGCCAGCAGTGGACAGGCGGATACTGAAGCTTTCTTT.

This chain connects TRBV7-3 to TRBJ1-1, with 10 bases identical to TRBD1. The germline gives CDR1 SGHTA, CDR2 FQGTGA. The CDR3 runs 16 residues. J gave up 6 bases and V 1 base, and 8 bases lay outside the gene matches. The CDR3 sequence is CASSLNGGQGRAEAFF. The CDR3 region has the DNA TGTGCCAGCAGCTTAAACGGGGGACAGGGGAGAGCTGAAGCTTTCTTT. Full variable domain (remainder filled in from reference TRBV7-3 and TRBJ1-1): GAGVSQTPSNKVTEKGKYVELRCDPISGHTALYWYRQSLGQGPEFLIYFQGTGAADDSGLPNDRFFAVRPEGSVSTLKIQRTERGDSAVYLCASSLNGGQGRAEAFFGQGTRLTVV.

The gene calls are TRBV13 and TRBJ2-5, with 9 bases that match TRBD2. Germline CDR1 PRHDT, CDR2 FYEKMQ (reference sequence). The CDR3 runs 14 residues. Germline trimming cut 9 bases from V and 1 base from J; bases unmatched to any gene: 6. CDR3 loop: CASKKGLAQETQYF. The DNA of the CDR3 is TGTGCCAGTAAGAAGGGACTAGCCCAAGAGACCCAGTACTTC.

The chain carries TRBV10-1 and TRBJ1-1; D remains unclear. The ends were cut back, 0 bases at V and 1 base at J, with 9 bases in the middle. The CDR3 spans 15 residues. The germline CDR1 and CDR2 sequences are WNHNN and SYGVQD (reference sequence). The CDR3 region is CASSESRAANTEAFF. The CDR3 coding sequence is TGCGCCAGCAGTGAGTCGAGGGCAGCGAACACTGAAGCTTTCTTT.

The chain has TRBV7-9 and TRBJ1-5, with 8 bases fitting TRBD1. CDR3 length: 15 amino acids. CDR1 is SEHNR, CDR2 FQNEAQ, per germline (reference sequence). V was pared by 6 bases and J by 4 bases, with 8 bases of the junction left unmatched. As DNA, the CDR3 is TGTGCCAGCAGTACAACAGGGGGTCGGAATCAGCCCCAGCATTTT. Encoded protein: CASSTTGGRNQPQHF.

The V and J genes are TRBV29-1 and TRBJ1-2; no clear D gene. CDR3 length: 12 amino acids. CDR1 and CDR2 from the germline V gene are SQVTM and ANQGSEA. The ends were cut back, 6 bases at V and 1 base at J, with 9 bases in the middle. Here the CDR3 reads CSVVRLNYGYTF. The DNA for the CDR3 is TGCAGCGTAGTCAGGCTTAACTATGGCTACACCTTC.

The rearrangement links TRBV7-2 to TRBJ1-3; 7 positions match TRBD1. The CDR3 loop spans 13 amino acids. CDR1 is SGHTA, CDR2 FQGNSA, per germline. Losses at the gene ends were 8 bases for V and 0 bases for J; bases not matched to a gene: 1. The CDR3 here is CASRDSSGNTIYF. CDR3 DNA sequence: TGTGCCAGCCGGGACAGCTCTGGAAACACCATATATTTT. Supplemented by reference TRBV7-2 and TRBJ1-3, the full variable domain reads GAGVSQSPSNKVTEKGKDVELRCDPISGHTALYWYRQSLGQGLEFLIYFQGNSAPDKSGLPSDRFSAERTGGSVSTLTIQRTQQEDSAVYLCASRDSSGNTIYFGEGSWLTVV.

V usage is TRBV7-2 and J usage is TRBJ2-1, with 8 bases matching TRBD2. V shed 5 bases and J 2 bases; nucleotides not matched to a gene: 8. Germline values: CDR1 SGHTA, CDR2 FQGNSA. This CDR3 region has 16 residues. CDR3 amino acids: CASSLLSGTTYNEQFF. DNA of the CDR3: TGTGCCAGCAGCCTGCTTAGCGGGACTACCTACAATGAGCAGTTCTTC.

CDR3 loop: CASSVEPQAGNTIYF. The CDR3 nucleotides read TGTGCCAGCAGTGTCGAGCCCCAGGCTGGAAACACCATATATTTT. The chain employs TRBV6-4 and TRBJ1-3; D remains unclear. V dropped 4 bases and J dropped 2 bases, with 12 bases sitting between them. The CDR3 covers 15 residues. Germline V gene sequence: CDR1 MRHNA, CDR2 SNTAGT.

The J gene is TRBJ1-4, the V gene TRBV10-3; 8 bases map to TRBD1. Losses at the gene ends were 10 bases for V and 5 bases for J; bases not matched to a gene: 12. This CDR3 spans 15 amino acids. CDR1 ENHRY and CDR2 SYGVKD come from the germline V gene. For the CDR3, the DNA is TGTGCCACCAGGGGTTCGCAGGGGGCGAATGAAAAACTGTTTTTT. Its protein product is CATRGSQGANEKLFF.

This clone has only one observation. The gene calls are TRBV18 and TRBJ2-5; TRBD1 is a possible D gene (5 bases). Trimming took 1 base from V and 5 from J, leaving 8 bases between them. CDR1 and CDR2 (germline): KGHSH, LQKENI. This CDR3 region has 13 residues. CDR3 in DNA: TGTGCCAGCTCACCACGGCAGGGTGAGACCCAGTACTTC. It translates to CASSPRQGETQYF.

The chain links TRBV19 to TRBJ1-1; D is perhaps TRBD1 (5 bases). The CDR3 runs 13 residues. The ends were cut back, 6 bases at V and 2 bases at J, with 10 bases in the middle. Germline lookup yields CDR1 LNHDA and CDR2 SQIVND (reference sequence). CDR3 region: CASRMTDNTEAFF. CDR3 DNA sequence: TGTGCCAGTAGGATGACAGATAACACTGAAGCTTTCTTT.

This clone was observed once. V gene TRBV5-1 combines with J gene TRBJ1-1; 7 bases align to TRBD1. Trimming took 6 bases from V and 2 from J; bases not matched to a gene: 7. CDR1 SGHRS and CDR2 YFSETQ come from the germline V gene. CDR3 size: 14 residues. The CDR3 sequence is CASTIGTANTEAFF. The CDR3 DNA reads TGCGCCAGCACGATAGGGACAGCTAACACTGAAGCTTTCTTT.